These 22 T cell receptor beta chains were all obtained from the same sample, sequenced in a study of PD-1 blockade in classical Hodgkin lymphoma. Clones were read by immunoSEQ multiplex PCR, and TCRdb kept only the in-frame ones, dropping some. The sample carries 10,000 to 15,000 clones, roughly 88% recorded once. Each and every patient relapsed after autologous stem cell transplantation, and patients got differing brentuximab vedotin exposure. Magnetic negative selection was used to purify CD4+ T cells from thawed PBMCs. Source: CD4+ T cells from blood, taken at baseline. Receptors originate from a human donor with classical Hodgkin lymphoma.

The chain joins TRBV7-6 to TRBJ2-2; D is unresolved. This CDR3 is 14 amino acids long. Germline V gene sequence: CDR1 SGHVS, CDR2 FNYEAQ. Trimming cost V 0 bases and J 6 bases, with 8 bases left between them. CDR3 in amino acids: CASSLAETAGELFF. The CDR3 DNA reads TGTGCCAGCAGCTTAGCGGAAACGGCCGGGGAGCTGTTTTTT.

The chain combines TRBV10-1 with TRBJ2-3; perhaps TRBD1 as D (6 bases). CDR3 length equals 14 residues. From germline, CDR1 is WNHNN and CDR2 SYGVQD (reference sequence). Deletions cut 5 bases from V and 3 bases from J, with 12 bases between. CDR3 bases: TGCGCCAGCAGTAGGACAGCGATTACAGATACGCAGTATTTT. It specifies CASSRTAITDTQYF.

This clone was counted once. J is TRBJ2-2 and V is TRBV5-1; no clear D. CDR3 length: 15 residues. Trimming removed 0 bases from V and 0 bases from J, with 6 bases in between. The germline V gene has CDR1 SGHRS and CDR2 YFSETQ. The CDR3 sequence: CASSLDSTNTGELFF. CDR3 nucleotides: TGCGCCAGCAGCTTGGACAGCACGAACACCGGGGAGCTGTTTTTT. Drawing the rest from reference TRBV5-1 and TRBJ2-2, the complete variable domain is KAGVTQTPRYLIKTRGQQVTLSCSPISGHRSVSWYQQTPGQGLQFLFEYFSETQRNKGNFPGRFSGRQFSNSRSEMNVSTLELGDSALYLCASSLDSTNTGELFFGEGSRLTVL.

The chain links TRBV10-3 to TRBJ2-2; D not certain. Germline V lookup: CDR1 ENHRY, CDR2 SYGVKD. Trimming left V 4 bases short and J 7 bases short, with 7 bases between. This CDR3 region has 12 residues. As DNA, the CDR3 is TGTGCCATCAGTGGAGGAGTCGGGGAGCTGTTTTTT. Residues: CAISGGVGELFF.

The sample holds one count of this clone. The chain uses TRBV30 and TRBJ2-5; D may be TRBD1 (5 bases). CDR1 is GTSNPN, CDR2 SVGIG, per germline (reference sequence). The CDR3 spans 13 residues. Trimming cost V 3 bases and J 2 bases, with 10 bases left between them. The chain's CDR3 is CAWRTVPQETQYF. Written as DNA, the CDR3 is TGTGCCTGGAGGACAGTTCCTCAAGAGACCCAGTACTTC. Based on the CDR3 plus reference TRBV30 and TRBJ2-5, the full variable domain is SQTIHQWPATLVQPVGSPLSLECTVEGTSNPNLYWYRQAAGRGLQLLFYSVGIGQISSEVPQNLSASRPQDRQFILSSKKLLLSDSGFYLCAWRTVPQETQYFGPGTRLLVL.

The rearrangement joins TRBV5-1 to TRBJ2-5; 7 bases line up with TRBD2. J was trimmed by 4 bases and V by 4 bases; bases with no gene match: 13. This CDR3 region has 16 residues. The germline CDR1 and CDR2 sequences are SGHRS and YFSETQ. This CDR3 is CASSHFSGLLRETQYF. CDR3 bases: TGCGCCAGCAGCCACTTTAGCGGGCTCCTACGAGAGACCCAGTACTTC.

V gene TRBV28 combines with J gene TRBJ2-1, with 7 bases matching TRBD2. Germline lookup yields CDR1 MDHEN and CDR2 SYDVKM. The CDR3 extends over 16 amino acids. Trimming removed 3 bases from V and 6 bases from J; junction bases left unmatched: 11. CDR3 protein: CASSLIAGVRSNEQFF. DNA of the CDR3: TGTGCCAGCAGTTTGATTGCGGGAGTTCGGAGCAATGAGCAGTTCTTC.

This rearrangement joins TRBV6-6 to TRBJ2-3; D remains unclear. There are 13 residues in the CDR3. Germline V gene sequence: CDR1 MNHNY, CDR2 SVGAGI (reference sequence). The CDR3 here is CANAVAGTDTQYF. The CDR3 coding sequence is TGTGCTAATGCCGTGGCGGGCACAGATACGCAGTATTTT.

The chain has TRBV7-9 and TRBJ2-5, with a possible D match to TRBD2 (7 bases). The assigned J gene may be wrong: the sequence end matches TRBJ2-7 better. Germline V CDR1 and CDR2: SEHNR, FQNEAQ (reference sequence). There are 13 residues in the CDR3. This chain's CDR3 is CASSPGGAYEQYF. The CDR3 DNA reads as TGTGCCAGCAGCCCGGGGGGCGCCTACGAGCAGTACTTC.

The V call is TRBV7-3, the J call TRBJ2-3; D remains ambiguous. This CDR3 comprises 14 residues. CDR1 is SGHTA, CDR2 FQGTGA, per germline. Trimming stripped 3 bases from V and 6 bases from J, with 13 bases between. Written as DNA, the CDR3 is TGTGCCAGCAGCTTGGACGTTGCGGAGGATACGCAGTATTTT. Amino acids: CASSLDVAEDTQYF. Full variable domain (remainder filled in from reference TRBV7-3 and TRBJ2-3): GAGVSQTPSNKVTEKGKYVELRCDPISGHTALYWYRQSLGQGPEFLIYFQGTGAADDSGLPNDRFFAVRPEGSVSTLKIQRTERGDSAVYLCASSLDVAEDTQYFGPGTRLTVL.

The chain employs TRBV5-1 and TRBJ2-2; TRBD1 agrees at 8 bases. From germline, CDR1 is SGHRS and CDR2 YFSETQ. This CDR3 spans 15 amino acids. V lost 4 bases, J lost 0 bases, and 2 bases stayed unmatched. CDR3 protein: CASSPQGANTGELFF. In DNA form, the CDR3 reads TGCGCCAGCAGCCCACAGGGGGCGAACACCGGGGAGCTGTTTTTT.

The rearrangement joins TRBV27 to TRBJ2-7, with TRBD2 as a possible D gene (7 bases). The germline V gene encodes CDR1 MNHEY and CDR2 SMNVEV (reference sequence). The CDR3 loop spans 15 amino acids. V lost 2 bases, J lost 0 bases, and 11 bases lay in between. CDR3 sequence (DNA): TGTGCCAGCAGTTTAAGGGGGGGGATCTCCTACGAGCAGTACTTC. Protein: CASSLRGGISYEQYF.

The rearrangement joins TRBV21-1 to TRBJ1-5. TRBV21-1 is flagged as a pseudogene. The CDR3 is made up of 16 amino acids. In DNA form, the CDR3 reads TGTGCCAGCAGCAAAGAGCCGGGCCGAACTGTGGAGCCCCAGCATTTT. Its translation is CASSKEPGRTVEPQHF.

This chain joins TRBV12-1 and TRBJ2-7; the table's D call, TRBD1, has no DNA check behind it. TRBV12-1 is a known pseudogene. The CDR3 is 16 amino acids. This CDR3 reads CASSSPGRGLFYEQYF. The CDR3 bases are TGTGCCAGCAGCTCTCCTGGCAGGGGCCTATTCTACGAGCAGTACTTC.

Only one count was recorded for this clone. This rearrangement joins TRBV2 to TRBJ2-3; no definite D call. Germline V CDR1 and CDR2: SNHLY, FYNNEI. This CDR3 has 13 amino acids. Trimming left V 7 bases short and J 1 base short, with 9 bases between. CDR3: CASMQDRTDTQYF. CDR3 sequence (DNA): TGTGCCAGCATGCAGGATCGCACAGATACGCAGTATTTT.

This chain uses TRBV6-6 with TRBJ2-7; D perhaps matches TRBD2 (5 bases). V lost 10 bases and J lost 3, with 13 bases in between. The CDR3 has 12 residues. Germline V CDR1 and CDR2: MNHNY, SVGAGI (reference sequence). The CDR3 region has the DNA TGTGCCACCCAAACGGGGTTCTACGAGCAGTACTTC. Translated: CATQTGFYEQYF.

The rearrangement uses TRBV7-2 and TRBJ2-5; D assignment may be TRBD1 or TRBD2 (5 bases each). From germline, CDR1 is SGHTA and CDR2 FQGNSA. Trimming removed 5 bases at V and 5 bases at J, with 12 bases between. This CDR3 is built from 13 residues. CDR3 sequence: CASSQRGGETQYF. The CDR3 coding sequence is TGTGCCAGCAGCCAAAGGGGCGGGGAGACCCAGTACTTC.

The chain joins TRBV13 to TRBJ2-7; D perhaps matches TRBD2 (7 bases). The length of the CDR3 is 18 residues. In germline, CDR1 is PRHDT, CDR2 FYEKMQ (reference sequence). The ends were cut back, 6 bases at V and 2 bases at J, with 26 bases in the middle. CDR3 bases: TGTGCCAGCAGTGGGGGGGGCCCCTGGCTTGCGATGACCTACGAGCAGTACTTC. Protein: CASSGGGPWLAMTYEQYF.

CDR3 amino acids: CASSVRTATSYNEQFF. The CDR3 bases are TGTGCCAGCAGCGTAAGGACCGCGACCTCCTACAATGAGCAGTTCTTC. The rearrangement links TRBV7-9 to TRBJ2-1; unclear D gene. This CDR3 contains 16 residues. The V gene lost 5 bases and the J gene lost 0 bases, with 14 bases spanning the gap. Per the germline V gene, CDR1 is SEHNR and CDR2 is FQNEAQ (reference sequence).

The rearrangement joins TRBV4-1 to TRBJ2-6; D is unclear. V was clipped by 0 bases and J by 2 bases, with 17 bases between them. The CDR3 spans 19 residues. The germline gives CDR1 MGHRA, CDR2 YSYEKL. The CDR3 loop reads CASSQDRSSLATGANVLTF. The CDR3 DNA follows: TGCGCCAGCAGCCAAGATAGAAGCTCGCTGGCGACTGGGGCCAACGTCCTGACTTTC.

This rearrangement joins TRBV5-6 to TRBJ2-1; perhaps TRBD1 as D (5 bases). The germline CDR1 and CDR2 sequences are SGHDT and YYEEEE. CDR3 size: 15 residues. The germline V and J ends were trimmed by 1 base and 5 bases, with 13 bases remaining between them. The CDR3 region is CASSLSPTGNNEQFF. CDR3 DNA: TGTGCCAGCAGCTTGTCTCCCACAGGAAACAATGAGCAGTTCTTC.

The V and J genes are TRBV6-1 and TRBJ1-2; TRBD1 agrees at 9 bases. Losses at the gene ends were 6 bases for V and 5 bases for J; bases not matched to a gene: 10. The germline gives CDR1 MNHNS, CDR2 SASEGT. CDR3 size: 15 residues. The CDR3 is CASRVGQGFEYGYTF. DNA of the CDR3: TGTGCCAGCAGAGTGGGACAGGGCTTTGAGTATGGCTACACCTTC.